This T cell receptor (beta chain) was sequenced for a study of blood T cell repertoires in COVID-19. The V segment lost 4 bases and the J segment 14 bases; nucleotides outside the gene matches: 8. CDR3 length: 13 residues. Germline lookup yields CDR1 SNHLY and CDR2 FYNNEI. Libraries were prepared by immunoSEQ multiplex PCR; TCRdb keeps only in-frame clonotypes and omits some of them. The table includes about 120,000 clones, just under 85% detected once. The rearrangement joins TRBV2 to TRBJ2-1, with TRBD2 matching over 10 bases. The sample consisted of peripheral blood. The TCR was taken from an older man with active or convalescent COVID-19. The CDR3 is CASSGESLAGKFF. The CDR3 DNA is TGTGCCAGCAGTGGGGAGTCACTAGCGGGGAAGTTCTTC.